These 4 T cell receptor beta chains came from one sample sequenced in a study of T cell changes during pregnancy in multiple sclerosis. Using immunoSEQ multiplex PCR, the repertoire was profiled, and TCRdb retains in-frame clones only, with some absent. The sample has 85,000 to 100,000 clones; roughly 92% are singletons. The sample here was peripheral blood, taken after pregnancy. The source of these receptors is a female donor with multiple sclerosis, enrolled in a pregnancy study.

The J gene is TRBJ1-5, the V gene TRBV11-2; D is ambiguous. Trimming stripped 4 bases from V and 6 bases from J, with 13 bases between. This CDR3 comprises 14 residues. Germline loops: CDR1 SGHAT, CDR2 FQNNGV. CDR3 amino acids: CASSYAYPSQPQHF. The CDR3 coding sequence is TGTGCCAGCAGCTACGCTTACCCCAGTCAGCCCCAGCATTTT.

The V gene is TRBV5-1, the J gene TRBJ2-7, with TRBD2 matching 8 bases. Trimming cost V 6 bases and J 2 bases; bases outside gene matches: 7. The CDR3 spans 14 residues. The V gene's germline CDR1 is SGHRS and CDR2 YFSETQ. The DNA of the CDR3 is TGCGCCAGCACCCCTACTAGCGGAACCTACGAGCAGTACTTC. It translates to CASTPTSGTYEQYF.

The chain combines TRBV5-8 with TRBJ1-2; D remains ambiguous. Trimming removed 4 bases from V and 6 bases from J, with 19 bases in between. Germline CDR1 SGHTS, CDR2 YDEGEE. The CDR3 has 15 amino acids. The CDR3 spells CASSRTSEGWHGYTF. In DNA form, the CDR3 reads TGTGCCAGCAGCCGGACCTCTGAGGGTTGGCATGGCTACACCTTC.

The V and J genes are TRBV5-1 and TRBJ1-2; 8 bases agree with TRBD1. CDR3 length equals 15 residues. Germline CDR1 and CDR2: SGHRS and YFSETQ. With V trimmed by 0 bases and J by 6 bases, 7 bases remained unmatched. The CDR3 coding sequence is TGCGCCAGCAGCTTGGTGTCAGGGGGCAAGGATGGCTACACCTTC. This codes for CASSLVSGGKDGYTF.